The clone carrying this TCR beta chain appeared a few times. Its antigen is not identified. CDR3 length equals 14 residues. J lost 8 bases, V lost 7 bases, and 14 bases had no gene match. Germline V gene sequence: CDR1 SQVTM, CDR2 ANQGSEA. Sequencing templates came from extracted RNA that was reverse transcribed into cDNA. Sequencing used immunoSEQ multiplex PCR; TCRdb keeps in-frame clones, though not all of them. This table has some 82,000 clones, just over 50% appearing once. Alopecia areata patients provided lesional scalp punch biopsies and peripheral blood. The data are from a study of CD8+ T cells in alopecia areata. Study-wide results and caveats: Alphabeta T cells residing in normal skin are also sequenced in scalp samples. Relative to mice, TCR sharing across patients was less clear, a difference possibly HLA-related. Clonality exceeded that of normal scalp in lesional scalp, most notably in alopecia totalis/universalis.

The TCR comes from a human donor with alopecia areata. The chain combines TRBV29-1 with TRBJ2-4; 7 bases map to TRBD2. The source material was NKG2D-high CD8+ T cells sorted from blood. The CDR3 reads CSADGDGGYDIQYF. The CDR3 nucleotides read TGCAGCGCCGACGGGGACGGGGGGTATGACATTCAGTACTTC.